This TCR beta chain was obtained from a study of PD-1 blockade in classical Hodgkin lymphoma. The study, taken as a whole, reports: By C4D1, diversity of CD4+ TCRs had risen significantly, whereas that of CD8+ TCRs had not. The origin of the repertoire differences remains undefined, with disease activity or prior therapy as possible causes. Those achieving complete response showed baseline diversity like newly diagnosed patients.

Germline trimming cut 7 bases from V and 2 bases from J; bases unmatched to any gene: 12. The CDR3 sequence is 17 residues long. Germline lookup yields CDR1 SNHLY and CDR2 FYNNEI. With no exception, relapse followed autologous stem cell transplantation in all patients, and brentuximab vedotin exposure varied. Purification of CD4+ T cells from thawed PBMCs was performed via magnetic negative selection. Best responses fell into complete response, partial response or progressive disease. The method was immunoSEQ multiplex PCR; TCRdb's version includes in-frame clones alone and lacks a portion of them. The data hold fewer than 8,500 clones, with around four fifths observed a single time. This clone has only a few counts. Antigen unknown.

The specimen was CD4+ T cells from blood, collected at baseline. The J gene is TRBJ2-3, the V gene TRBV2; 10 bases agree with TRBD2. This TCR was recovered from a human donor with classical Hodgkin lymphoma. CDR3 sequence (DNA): TGTGCCAGCACACGCGGCCTCGGACTAGCGGCCACAGATACGCAGTATTTT. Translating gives CASTRGLGLAATDTQYF.